Within the sample, the clone carrying this T cell receptor beta chain is medium-sized. Its antigen remains unknown. TCRdb re-analysed the 5' RACE reads in MiXCR, keeping a single row per CDR3 protein. The table includes 5,000 or so distinct CDR3 sequences, over 20% detected once. The data stem from a study of T-cell memory formation after mild COVID-19. On the study more broadly: For the most part, TCR clusters were specific to one donor.

Overall study findings and caveats: The study found balanced CD4/CD8 in clones contracting day 15 to 85 and a CD4+ lean in later expanders. Cross-reactive memory seemingly joined, as some responding clones were found in pre-infection memory. Chiefly within CM and EM were the contracting CD4+ clones; CD8+ ones were within EMRA.

This sequence was found in an adult who had mild COVID-19 (a few samples of this study predate the infection). Cell type and time point are not known. The sequenced sample was PBMCs or a T cell subset sorted from them (not recorded which).

The CDR3 DNA follows: TGCAGTGCTGGCCCCCCGTATCAGCCCCAGCATTTT. Its translation is CSAGPPYQPQHF. The chain carries TRBV20-1 and TRBJ1-5, with unresolved D. The CDR3 has 12 residues. Trimming pared 5 bases from V and 5 bases from J, leaving 10 bases between. The germline CDR1 and CDR2 sequences are DFQATT and SNEGSKA (reference sequence).